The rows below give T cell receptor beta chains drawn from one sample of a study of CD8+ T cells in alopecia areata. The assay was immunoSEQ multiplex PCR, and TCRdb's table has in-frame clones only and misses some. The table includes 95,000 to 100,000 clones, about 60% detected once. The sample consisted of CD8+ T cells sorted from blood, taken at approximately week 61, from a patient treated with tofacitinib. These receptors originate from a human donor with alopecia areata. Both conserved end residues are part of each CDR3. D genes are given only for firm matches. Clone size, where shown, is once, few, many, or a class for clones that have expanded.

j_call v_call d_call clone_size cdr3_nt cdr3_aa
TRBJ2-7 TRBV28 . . TGTGCCAGCAGCCAACTTTCTAGCCCCTACGAGCAGTACTTC CASSQLSSPYEQYF
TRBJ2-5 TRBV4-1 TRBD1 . TGCGCCAGCAGCCAAGTGTTGGACAGGCAAGCCTGGAACTTC CASSQVLDRQAWNF
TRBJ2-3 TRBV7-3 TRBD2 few TGTGCCAGCAGCTTACCCATTAGCGGGGGGAGCACAGATACGCAGTATTTT CASSLPISGGSTDTQYF
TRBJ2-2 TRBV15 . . TGTGCCACCAGCGGTCGCGGGCTTGGCACCGGGGAGCTGTTTTTT CATSGRGLGTGELFF
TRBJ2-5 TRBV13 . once TGTGCCAGCAGCCCAGTGTCTAGCAGACAAGAGACCCAGTACTTC CASSPVSSRQETQYF
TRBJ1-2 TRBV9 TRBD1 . TGTGCCAGCAGCGTTCAGGGGGCCAACTATGGCTACACCTTC CASSVQGANYGYTF
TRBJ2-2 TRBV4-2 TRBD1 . TGTGCCAGCAGCCAAGAGAGGGACAGGGAAAAACTGGTCACCGGGGAGCTGTTTTTT CASSQERDREKLVTGELFF
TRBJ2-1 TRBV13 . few TGTGCCAGCAGCTCACAGGGATATGAGCAGTTCTTC CASSSQGYEQFF
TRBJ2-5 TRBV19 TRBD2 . TGTGCCAGTGGTGATAGCGGGGCCCCGATAGAGACCCAGTACTTC CASGDSGAPIETQYF
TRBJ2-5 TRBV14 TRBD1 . TGTGCCAGCAGGGCCAGGGGGCAAGAGACCCAGTACTTC CASRARGQETQYF
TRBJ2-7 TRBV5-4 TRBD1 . TGTGCCAGCACCAACTTGGGGACAGGGGGTTCCTACGAGCAGTACTTC CASTNLGTGGSYEQYF
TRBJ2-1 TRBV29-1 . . TGCAGCGTTGAAGGGGGGCAGTTCAATGAGCAGTTCTTC CSVEGGQFNEQFF
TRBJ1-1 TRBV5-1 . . TGCGCCAGCAGCTTGAGGGCCCAGGGCATGAACACTGAAGCTTTCTTT CASSLRAQGMNTEAFF
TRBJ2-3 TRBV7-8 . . TGTGCCAGCAGCCTCGGGTGGTCCCGGCAGTTGTATTTT CASSLGWSRQLYF
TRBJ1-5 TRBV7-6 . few TGTGCCAGCAGCTTACTGGGACAGCCCCAGCATTTT CASSLLGQPQHF
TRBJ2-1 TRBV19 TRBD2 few TGTGCCAGTAACGGCGGGGGGTACAATGAGCAGTTCTTC CASNGGGYNEQFF
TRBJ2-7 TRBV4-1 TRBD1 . TGCGCCAGCAGCCAAGATCTTCCACAGGGGAGCTACGAGCAGTACTTC CASSQDLPQGSYEQYF
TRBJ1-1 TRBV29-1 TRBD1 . TGCAGCGTTGAAGCCTGGGACAGGGAATGGGGAACTGAAGCTTTCTTT CSVEAWDREWGTEAFF
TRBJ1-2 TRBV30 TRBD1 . TGTGCCTGGAGCGGGACAGGGGCACGCTATGGCTACACCTTC CAWSGTGARYGYTF
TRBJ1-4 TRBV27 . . TGTGCCAGCAGTTTTGGAGGACTTAATGAAAAACTGTTTTTT CASSFGGLNEKLFF